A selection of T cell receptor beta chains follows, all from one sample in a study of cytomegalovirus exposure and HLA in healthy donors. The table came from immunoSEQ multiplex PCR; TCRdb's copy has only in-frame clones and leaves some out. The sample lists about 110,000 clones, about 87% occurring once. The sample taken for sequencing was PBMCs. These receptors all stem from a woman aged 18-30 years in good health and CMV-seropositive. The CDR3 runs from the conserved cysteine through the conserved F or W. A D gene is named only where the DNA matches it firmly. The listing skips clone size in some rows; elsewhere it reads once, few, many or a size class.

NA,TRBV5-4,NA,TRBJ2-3,TGTGCCAGCAGCTTGGCAGGGCGGATGACCCCTAGCACAGATACGCAGTATTTT,CASSLAGRMTPSTDTQYF
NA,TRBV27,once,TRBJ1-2,TGTGCCAGCAGTTTAAGCAGGGCCCCCTATGGCTACACCTTC,CASSLSRAPYGYTF
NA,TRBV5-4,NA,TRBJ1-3,TGTGCCAGCAGCTCGGGTGGAAACACCATATATTTT,CASSSGGNTIYF
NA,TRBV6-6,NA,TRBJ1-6,TGTGCCAGCACCCAAGGGGATCTTAATTCACCCCTCCACTTT,CASTQGDLNSPLHF
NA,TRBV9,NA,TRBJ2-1,TGTGCCAGCTCATTTCAAGTTGGTGGGGCGGAACAGTTCTTC,CASSFQVGGAEQFF
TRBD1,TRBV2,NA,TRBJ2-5,TGTGCCAGCAGTGATCGACCATCCGGGACAGGGGGCTGGACCCAGTACTTC,CASSDRPSGTGGWTQYF
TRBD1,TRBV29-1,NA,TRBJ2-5,TGCAGCGTCGGACAGGAGGAGACCCAGTACTTC,CSVGQEETQYF
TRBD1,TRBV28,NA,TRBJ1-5,TGTGCCAGCGGTAAGACAGGGAATCAGCCCCAGCATTTT,CASGKTGNQPQHF
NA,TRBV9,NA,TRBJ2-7,TGTGCCAGCAGTATCAAAGGGGGTCTCGGCGAGCAGTACTTC,CASSIKGGLGEQYF
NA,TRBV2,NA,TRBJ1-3,TGTGCCAGCACCTCCTCTGGAAACACCATATATTTT,CASTSSGNTIYF
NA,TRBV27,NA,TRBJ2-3,TGTGCCAGCAAGAGGGGGGGCCTGGGATTTGAGGATACGCAGTATTTT,CASKRGGLGFEDTQYF
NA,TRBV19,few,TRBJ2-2,TGTGCCAGTAGGAGTGTCGCGAACACCGGGGAGCTGTTTTTT,CASRSVANTGELFF
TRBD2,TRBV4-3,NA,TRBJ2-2,TGCGCCAGCAGCCCCTCGACTAGCGGGGACAGGAACACCGGGGAGCTGTTTTTT,CASSPSTSGDRNTGELFF
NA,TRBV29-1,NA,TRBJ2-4,TGCAGCGTTATCGAGTTAGCCAAAAACATTCAGTACTTC,CSVIELAKNIQYF
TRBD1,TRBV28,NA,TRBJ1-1,TGTGCCAGCAACCCGGGACAGCCTGACACTGAAGCTTTCTTT,CASNPGQPDTEAFF
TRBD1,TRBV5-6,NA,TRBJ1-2,TGTGCCAGCAGCTGGAGTCCCGGGACAGGGGGAGCTAACTATGGCTACACCTTC,CASSWSPGTGGANYGYTF
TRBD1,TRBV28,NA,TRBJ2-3,TGTGCCAGCAGTTTCGGGACAGGGGACACAGATACGCAGTATTTT,CASSFGTGDTDTQYF
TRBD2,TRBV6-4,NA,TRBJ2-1,TGTGCCAGCAGTGACCAGGGACTAGCGGGGAACAATGAGCAGTTCTTC,CASSDQGLAGNNEQFF
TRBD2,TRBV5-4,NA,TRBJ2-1,TGTGCCAGCAGCCAGACTAGCGGGGGAAACAATGAGCAGTTCTTC,CASSQTSGGNNEQFF
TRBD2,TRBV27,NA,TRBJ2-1,TGTGCCAGCAGCCTACTAGCGGGGACGAGCTCCTACAATGAGCAGTTCTTC,CASSLLAGTSSYNEQFF
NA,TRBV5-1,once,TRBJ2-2,TGCGCCAGCAGCTTGGTTCTCGGTGACACCGGGGAGCTGTTTTTT,CASSLVLGDTGELFF
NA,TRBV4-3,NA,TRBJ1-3,TGCGCCAGCAGCCAAGAATGGGGACTGAGCTCTGGAAACACCATATATTTT,CASSQEWGLSSGNTIYF
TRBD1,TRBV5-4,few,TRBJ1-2,TGTGCCAGTGGGGACAGGGGGTATGGCTACACCTTC,CASGDRGYGYTF
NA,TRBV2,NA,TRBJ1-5,TGTGCCAGCAGTGAAGGGGCGGGGGCCCAGCCCCAGCATTTT,CASSEGAGAQPQHF
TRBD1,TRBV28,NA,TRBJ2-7,TGTGCCAGCAGTCACGACAGGGACGAGCAGTACTTC,CASSHDRDEQYF
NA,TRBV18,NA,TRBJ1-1,TGTGCCAGCTCACCGGGGGGGGGTCGGAACACTGAAGCTTTCTTT,CASSPGGGRNTEAFF
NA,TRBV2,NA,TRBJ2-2,TGTGCCAGCAGGGCCCGGGTCAGGGCCGGGGAGCTGTTTTTT,CASRARVRAGELFF
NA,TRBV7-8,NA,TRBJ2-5,TGTGCCAGCAGCTTATGGCAGAGGCAGGGGAAAGAGACCCAGTACTTC,CASSLWQRQGKETQYF
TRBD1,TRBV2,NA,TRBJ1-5,TGTGCCAGCAGACCTACAGGGGGGAGCAATCAGCCCCAGCATTTT,CASRPTGGSNQPQHF
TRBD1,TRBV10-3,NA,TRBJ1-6,TGTGCCATCAGTGAGTTCCGGGACAGGGGTAATTCACCCCTCCACTTT,CAISEFRDRGNSPLHF
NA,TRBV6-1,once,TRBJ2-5,TGTGCCAGCAGCACATTTACAGACCAAGAGACCCAGTACTTC,CASSTFTDQETQYF
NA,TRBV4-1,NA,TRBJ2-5,TGCGCCAGCAGCCAAGGGCGGCCAGGGCAAGAGACCCAGTACTTC,CASSQGRPGQETQYF
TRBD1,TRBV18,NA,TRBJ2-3,TGTGCCAGCTCACCGACGGGACAGGGCACAGATACGCAGTATTTT,CASSPTGQGTDTQYF
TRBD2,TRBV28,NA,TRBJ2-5,TGTGCCAGCAGTTTAAGGCGGGAGAACCATCGGGAGACCCAGTACTTC,CASSLRRENHRETQYF
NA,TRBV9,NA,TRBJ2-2,TGTGCCAGCAGCGCCCCCCGACAGAAGAACACCGGGGAGCTGTTTTTT,CASSAPRQKNTGELFF
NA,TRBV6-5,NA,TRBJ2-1,TGTGCCAGCAGATTAGGGGGTCACAATGAGCAGTTCTTC,CASRLGGHNEQFF
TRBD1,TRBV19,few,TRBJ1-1,TGTGCCAGTAGCGTGGGACAGTTGAACACTGAAGCTTTCTTT,CASSVGQLNTEAFF
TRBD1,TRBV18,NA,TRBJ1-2,TGTGCCAGCTCACCCGAGGGTAGGGGGCGAGCTGGCTACACCTTC,CASSPEGRGRAGYTF
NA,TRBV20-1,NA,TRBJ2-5,TGCAGTGCTAGGGCGCGGGAGACCCAGTACTTC,CSARARETQYF
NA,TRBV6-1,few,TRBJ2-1,TGTGCCAGCGAACAAGCGAGCTCCTACAATGAGCAGTTCTTC,CASEQASSYNEQFF
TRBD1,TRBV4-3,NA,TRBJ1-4,TGCGCCAGCAGCCAAGGGACAGGGAGCGATGAAAAACTGTTTTTT,CASSQGTGSDEKLFF
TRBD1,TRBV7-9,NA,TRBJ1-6,TGTGCCAGCAGCTCAAACTACAGGGGTCGATCATCACCCCTCCACTTT,CASSSNYRGRSSPLHF
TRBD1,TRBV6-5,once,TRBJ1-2,TGTGCCAGCAGGAGGACAGGGGAAAACTATGGCTACACCTTC,CASRRTGENYGYTF